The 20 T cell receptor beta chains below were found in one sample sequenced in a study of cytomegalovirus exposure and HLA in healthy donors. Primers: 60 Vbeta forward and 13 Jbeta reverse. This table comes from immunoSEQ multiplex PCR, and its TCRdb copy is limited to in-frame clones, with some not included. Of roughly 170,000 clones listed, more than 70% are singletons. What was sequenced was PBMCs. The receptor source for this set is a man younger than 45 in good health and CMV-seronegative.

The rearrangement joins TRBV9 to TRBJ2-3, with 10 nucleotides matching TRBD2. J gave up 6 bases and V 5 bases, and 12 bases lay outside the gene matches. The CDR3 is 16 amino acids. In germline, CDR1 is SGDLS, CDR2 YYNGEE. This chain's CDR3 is CASSRDSGRAGDTQYF. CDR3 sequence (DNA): TGTGCCAGCAGTCGGGACAGCGGGAGGGCCGGGGATACGCAGTATTTT.

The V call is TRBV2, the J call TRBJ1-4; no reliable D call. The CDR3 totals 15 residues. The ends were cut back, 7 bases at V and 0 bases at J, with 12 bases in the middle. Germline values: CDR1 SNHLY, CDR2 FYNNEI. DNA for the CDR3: TGTGCCAGCACACCCGGCGGCTCAACTAATGAAAAACTGTTTTTT. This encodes CASTPGGSTNEKLFF.

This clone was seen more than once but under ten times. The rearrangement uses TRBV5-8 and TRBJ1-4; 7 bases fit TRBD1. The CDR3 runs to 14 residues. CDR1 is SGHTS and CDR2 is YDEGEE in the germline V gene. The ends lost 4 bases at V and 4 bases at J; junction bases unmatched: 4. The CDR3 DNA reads TGTGCCAGCAGCAAGGGACAGCATAATGAAAAACTGTTTTTT. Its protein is CASSKGQHNEKLFF.

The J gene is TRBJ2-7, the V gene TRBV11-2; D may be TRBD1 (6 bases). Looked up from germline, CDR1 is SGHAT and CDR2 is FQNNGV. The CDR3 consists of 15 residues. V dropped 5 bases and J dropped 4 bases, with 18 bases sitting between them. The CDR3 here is CASSPQPGHLYEQYF. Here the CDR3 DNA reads TGTGCCAGCAGCCCGCAACCGGGACATCTATACGAGCAGTACTTC.

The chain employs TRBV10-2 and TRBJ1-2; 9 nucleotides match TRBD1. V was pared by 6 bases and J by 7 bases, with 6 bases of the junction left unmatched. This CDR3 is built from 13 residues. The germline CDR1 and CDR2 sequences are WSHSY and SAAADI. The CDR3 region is CASSATGGRGYTF. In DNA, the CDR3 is TGCGCCAGCAGCGCGACAGGGGGTCGTGGCTACACCTTC.

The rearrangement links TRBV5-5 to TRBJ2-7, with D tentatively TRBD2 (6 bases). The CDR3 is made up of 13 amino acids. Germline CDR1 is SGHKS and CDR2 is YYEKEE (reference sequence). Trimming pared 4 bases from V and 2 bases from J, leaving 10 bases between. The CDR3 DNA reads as TGTGCCAGCAGCCGCGGGGAAACCTACGAGCAGTACTTC. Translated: CASSRGETYEQYF.

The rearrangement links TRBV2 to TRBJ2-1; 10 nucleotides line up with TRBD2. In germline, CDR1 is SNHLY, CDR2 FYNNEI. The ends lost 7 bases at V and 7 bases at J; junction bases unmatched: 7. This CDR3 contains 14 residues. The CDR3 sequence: CASKYASGRNEQFF. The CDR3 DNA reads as TGTGCCAGCAAGTATGCTAGCGGGAGAAATGAGCAGTTCTTC. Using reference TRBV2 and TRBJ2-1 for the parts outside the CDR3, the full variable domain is EPEVTQTPSHQVTQMGQEVILRCVPISNHLYFYWYRQILGQKVEFLVSFYNNEISEKSEIFDDQFSVERPDGSNFTLKIRSTKLEDSAMYFCASKYASGRNEQFFGPGTRLTVL.

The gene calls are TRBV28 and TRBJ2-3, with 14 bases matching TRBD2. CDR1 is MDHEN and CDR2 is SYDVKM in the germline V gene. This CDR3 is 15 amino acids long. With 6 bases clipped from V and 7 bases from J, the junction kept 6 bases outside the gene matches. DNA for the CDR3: TGTGCCAGCAGCCGGACTAGCGGGGGGCCGAATACGCAGTATTTT. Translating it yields CASSRTSGGPNTQYF. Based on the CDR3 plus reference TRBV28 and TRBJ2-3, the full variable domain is DVKVTQSSRYLVKRTGEKVFLECVQDMDHENMFWYRQDPGLGLRLIYFSYDVKMKEKGDIPEGYSVSREKKERFSLILESASTNQTSMYLCASSRTSGGPNTQYFGPGTRLTVL.

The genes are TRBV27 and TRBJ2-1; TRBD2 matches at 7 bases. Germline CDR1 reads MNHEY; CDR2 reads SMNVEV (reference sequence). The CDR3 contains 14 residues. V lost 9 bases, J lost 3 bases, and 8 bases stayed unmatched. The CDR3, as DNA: TGTGCCAGTTCTTTCCTAGCGGTCTACAATGAGCAGTTCTTC. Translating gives CASSFLAVYNEQFF.

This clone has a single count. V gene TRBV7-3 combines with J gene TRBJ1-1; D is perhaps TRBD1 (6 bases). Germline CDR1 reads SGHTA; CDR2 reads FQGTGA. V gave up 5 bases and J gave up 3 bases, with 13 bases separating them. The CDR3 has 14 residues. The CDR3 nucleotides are TGTGCCAGCAGCGTGACAGGTGCGGACACTGAAGCTTTCTTT. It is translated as CASSVTGADTEAFF.

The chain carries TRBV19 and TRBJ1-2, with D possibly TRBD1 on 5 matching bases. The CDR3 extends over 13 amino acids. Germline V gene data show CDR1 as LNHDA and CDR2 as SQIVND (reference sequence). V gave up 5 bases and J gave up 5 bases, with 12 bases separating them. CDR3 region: CASSQGLGYGYTF. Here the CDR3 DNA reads TGTGCCAGTAGTCAGGGACTTGGGTATGGCTACACCTTC.

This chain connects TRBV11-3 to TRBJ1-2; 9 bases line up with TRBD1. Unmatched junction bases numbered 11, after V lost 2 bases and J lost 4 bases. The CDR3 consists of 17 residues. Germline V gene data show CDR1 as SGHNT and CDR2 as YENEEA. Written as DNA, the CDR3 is TGTGCCAGCAGCTTAACCCAAACAGGGGGCGCAGGCTATGGCTACACCTTC. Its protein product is CASSLTQTGGAGYGYTF.

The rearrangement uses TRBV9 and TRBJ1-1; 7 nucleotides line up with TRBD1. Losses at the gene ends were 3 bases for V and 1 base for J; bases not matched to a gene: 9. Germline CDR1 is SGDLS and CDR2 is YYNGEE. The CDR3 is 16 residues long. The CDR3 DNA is TGTGCCAGCAGCGCCCACAGGGGTGGGGAGAACACTGAAGCTTTCTTT. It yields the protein CASSAHRGGENTEAFF.

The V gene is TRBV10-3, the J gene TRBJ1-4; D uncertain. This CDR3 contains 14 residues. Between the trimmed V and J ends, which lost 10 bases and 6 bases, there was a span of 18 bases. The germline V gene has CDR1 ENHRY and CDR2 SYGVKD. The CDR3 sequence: CATRKAGEHEKLFF. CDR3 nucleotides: TGTGCCACCCGGAAGGCAGGCGAACATGAAAAACTGTTTTTT.

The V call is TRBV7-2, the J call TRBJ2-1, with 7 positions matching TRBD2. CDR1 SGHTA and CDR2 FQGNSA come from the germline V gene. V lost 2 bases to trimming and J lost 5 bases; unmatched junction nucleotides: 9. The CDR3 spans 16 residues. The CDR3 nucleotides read TGTGCCAGCAGCTTAAGTGGGGGGACTAATGACAATGAGCAGTTCTTC. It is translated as CASSLSGGTNDNEQFF.

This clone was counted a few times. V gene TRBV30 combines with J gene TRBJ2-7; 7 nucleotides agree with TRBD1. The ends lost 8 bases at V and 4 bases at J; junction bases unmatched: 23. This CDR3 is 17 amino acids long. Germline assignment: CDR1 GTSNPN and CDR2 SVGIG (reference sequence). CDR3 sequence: CATTPLGGRSHGYEQYF. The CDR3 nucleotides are TGTGCCACCACACCACTAGGGGGCAGGTCCCATGGGTACGAGCAGTACTTC.

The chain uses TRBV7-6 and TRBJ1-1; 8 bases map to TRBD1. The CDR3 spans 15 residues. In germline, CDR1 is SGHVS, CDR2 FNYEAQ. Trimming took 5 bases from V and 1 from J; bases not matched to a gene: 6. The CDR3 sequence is CASSLGTGGNTEAFF. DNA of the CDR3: TGTGCCAGCAGCCTGGGGACAGGTGGGAACACTGAAGCTTTCTTT.

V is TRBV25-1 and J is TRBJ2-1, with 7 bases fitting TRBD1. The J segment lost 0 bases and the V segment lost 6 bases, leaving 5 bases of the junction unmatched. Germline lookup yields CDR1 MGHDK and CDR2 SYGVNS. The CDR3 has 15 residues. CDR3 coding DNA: TGTGCCAGCAGAGACCGGGACAGCTCCTACAATGAGCAGTTCTTC. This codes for CASRDRDSSYNEQFF.

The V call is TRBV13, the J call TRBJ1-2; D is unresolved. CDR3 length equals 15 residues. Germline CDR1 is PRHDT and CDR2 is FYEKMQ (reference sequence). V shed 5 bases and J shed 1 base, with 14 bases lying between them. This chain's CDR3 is CASSPRTDFNYGYTF. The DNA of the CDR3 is TGTGCCAGCAGCCCCCGGACTGACTTTAACTATGGCTACACCTTC.

CDR3 in DNA: TGTGCCAGCAGCCCCTCAGGGTTCGGGGAGCAGTACTTC. This translates into CASSPSGFGEQYF. The chain joins TRBV7-3 to TRBJ2-7; D is possibly TRBD1 (5 bases). Germline V gene data show CDR1 as SGHTA and CDR2 as FQGTGA. This CDR3 comprises 13 residues. V was pared by 5 bases and J by 7 bases, with 15 bases between.